A single sample gave rise to the 18 T cell receptor beta chains below, sequenced in a study of cytomegalovirus exposure and HLA in healthy donors. Primers: 60 Vbeta forward and 13 Jbeta reverse. Some clones are missing from TCRdb's copy, which holds only in-frame ones; the method was immunoSEQ multiplex PCR. The table lists 100,000 to 150,000 clones, 83% of them singletons. What was sequenced was PBMCs. These receptors were obtained from a girl aged 2 to 10 in good health and CMV-seronegative.

This clone was seen only a few times. A read error may account for a junction end that differs from germline. This rearrangement joins TRBV2 to TRBJ2-5, with 9 positions matching TRBD2. The CDR3 is 15 residues long. Germline V gene lookup returns CDR1 SNHLY and CDR2 FYNNEI. CDR3 DNA sequence: TGTGCCAGCACTGAAAGCGGGGGGCGCCAAGAGACCCAGTACTTC. The encoded protein is CASTESGGRQETQYF.

J is TRBJ1-1 and V is TRBV4-2, with 7 bases aligning to TRBD1. This CDR3 is built from 14 residues. V lost 1 base and J lost 3; bases outside the gene matches: 2. Germline loops: CDR1 LGHNA, CDR2 YNFKEQ. The CDR3 protein is CASSQGQGDTEAFF. The CDR3 coding sequence is TGTGCCAGCAGCCAAGGACAGGGAGACACTGAAGCTTTCTTT.

The rearrangement uses TRBV28 and TRBJ2-7; 15 bases fit TRBD2. The germline CDR1 and CDR2 sequences are MDHEN and SYDVKM. With V trimmed by 6 bases and J by 4 bases, 10 bases remained unmatched. This CDR3 contains 17 residues. The DNA for the CDR3 is TGTGCCAGCAGCTCTGGGGGACTAGCGGGAGGTTTTTACGAGCAGTACTTC. As protein: CASSSGGLAGGFYEQYF.

The rearrangement uses TRBV21-1 and TRBJ2-1; the D call TRBD2 from the table was never checked on the DNA. TRBV21-1 is recorded as a pseudogene. CDR3 length equals 16 residues. The DNA for the CDR3 is TGTGCCAGCAGCAAAGGAAAGCGATTCTCCTACAATGAGCAGTTCTTC. The encoded protein is CASSKGKRFSYNEQFF.

This clone showed up just once. The chain links TRBV4-1 to TRBJ2-1; D possibly corresponds to TRBD1 (6 bases). The CDR3 is made up of 15 amino acids. V lost 0 bases and J lost 14, with 20 bases in between. Germline V gives CDR1 MGHRA, CDR2 YSYEKL. The CDR3 sequence is CASSQDSRDTQREFF. The CDR3 region has the DNA TGCGCCAGCAGCCAAGATTCCCGGGACACCCAACGGGAGTTCTTC.

This chain links TRBV11-2 with TRBJ2-3; 10 nucleotides line up with TRBD2. The V gene end was trimmed by 0 bases and the J gene end by 6 bases; junction bases not matched to a gene: 3. From germline, CDR1 is SGHAT and CDR2 FQNNGV. The CDR3 extends over 15 amino acids. CDR3 sequence: CASSLETSGADTQYF. The DNA for the CDR3 is TGTGCCAGCAGCTTAGAAACTAGCGGGGCGGATACGCAGTATTTT.

The V call is TRBV23-1, the J call TRBJ2-5; the match to TRBD2 covers 11 bases. TRBV23-1 is recorded as an ORF, its role being uncertain. V lost 4 bases and J lost 5; bases outside the gene matches: 12. This CDR3 contains 17 residues. This chain's CDR3 is CASSRLITSGSLETQYF. Here the CDR3 DNA reads TGCGCCAGCAGTCGCCTTATTACTAGCGGGAGTTTGGAGACCCAGTACTTC.

The gene calls are TRBV6-1 and TRBJ2-2, with TRBD1 matching over 9 bases. The germline gives CDR1 MNHNS, CDR2 SASEGT. Trimming removed 6 bases from V and 4 bases from J; junction bases left unmatched: 6. This CDR3 comprises 15 residues. The CDR3 coding sequence is TGTGCCAGCAGCGGGACAGGGCGGCGCACCGGGGAGCTGTTTTTT. This translates into CASSGTGRRTGELFF.

V gene TRBV30 combines with J gene TRBJ2-7; possibly TRBD1 for D (6 bases). The CDR3 has 15 residues. V dropped 0 bases and J dropped 3 bases, with 15 bases sitting between them. Looked up from germline, CDR1 is GTSNPN and CDR2 is SVGIG (reference sequence). The CDR3, as DNA: TGTGCCTGGAGTGTACCTGTCGGCAGGGGCTACGAGCAGTACTTC. Translated: CAWSVPVGRGYEQYF.

The V call is TRBV5-1, the J call TRBJ2-7; TRBD2 matches at 12 bases. This CDR3 is 16 amino acids long. The germline CDR1 and CDR2 sequences are SGHRS and YFSETQ. The J segment lost 7 bases and the V segment lost 1 base, leaving 9 bases of the junction unmatched. DNA of the CDR3: TGCGCCAGCAGCTTGTGGCTAGCGGGGGGGCCCTGGGAGCAGTACTTC. It translates to CASSLWLAGGPWEQYF.

J is TRBJ2-7 and V is TRBV7-8; a possible D gene is TRBD1 (5 bases). Germline-derived CDR1 and CDR2 are SGHVS and FQNEAQ. V gave up 10 bases and J gave up 0 bases, with 16 bases separating them. The CDR3 covers 14 residues. The CDR3 is CATMWGTNSYEQYF. CDR3 bases: TGTGCCACCATGTGGGGCACAAACTCCTACGAGCAGTACTTC. Full variable domain (outside the CDR3, taken from reference TRBV7-8 and TRBJ2-7): GAGVSQSPRYKVAKRGQDVALRCDPISGHVSLFWYQQALGQGPEFLTYFQNEAQLDKSGLPSDRFFAERPEGSVSTLKIQRTQQEDSAVYLCATMWGTNSYEQYFGPGTRLTVT.

The chain combines TRBV5-1 with TRBJ2-5; D unclear. The ends were cut back, 4 bases at V and 1 base at J, with 8 bases in the middle. This CDR3 contains 13 residues. The V gene's germline CDR1 is SGHRS and CDR2 YFSETQ. CDR3 sequence: CASSPRVQETQYF. CDR3 DNA sequence: TGCGCCAGCAGCCCTCGGGTCCAAGAGACCCAGTACTTC.

This clone was picked up a small number of times. V usage is TRBV9 and J usage is TRBJ2-2; 7 positions agree with TRBD1. CDR3 length: 14 amino acids. V gave up 4 bases and J gave up 3 bases; unmatched junction bases: 3. Germline V gene lookup returns CDR1 SGDLS and CDR2 YYNGEE. The CDR3, as DNA: TGTGCCAGCAGCCGGGACAGTCACACCGGGGAGCTGTTTTTT. As protein: CASSRDSHTGELFF.

This chain uses TRBV5-6 with TRBJ2-5; maybe TRBD2 (5 bases). The DNA end is a closer match to TRBJ2-7, so the J assignment may be wrong. CDR1 and CDR2 (germline): SGHDT, YYEEEE. This CDR3 is built from 18 residues. The chain's CDR3 is CASSLTSTREGGSYEQYF. The CDR3 DNA reads TGTGCCAGCAGCTTGACCTCAACTCGAGAGGGTGGCTCCTACGAGCAGTACTTC.

V is TRBV28 and J is TRBJ2-2; TRBD1 matches at 9 bases. V gave up 5 bases and J gave up 4 bases; unmatched junction bases: 5. Per the germline V gene, CDR1 is MDHEN and CDR2 is SYDVKM. The CDR3 contains 15 residues. This CDR3 reads CASSHRGRGTGELFF. CDR3 DNA: TGTGCCAGCAGTCACAGGGGGCGCGGCACCGGGGAGCTGTTTTTT.

V usage is TRBV6-5 and J usage is TRBJ1-5; no reliable D call. The V end was cut by 8 bases, the J end by 2 bases, with 13 bases between. The CDR3 is 14 amino acids. The germline gives CDR1 MNHEY, CDR2 SVGAGI. This CDR3 reads CASSRGVGNQPQHF. The CDR3, as DNA: TGTGCCAGCTCCCGCGGGGTGGGCAATCAGCCCCAGCATTTT.

The chain is built from TRBV18 and TRBJ2-7; D is ambiguous. Germline V gives CDR1 KGHSH, CDR2 LQKENI. Deletions cut 0 bases from V and 0 bases from J, with 9 bases between. CDR3 length equals 15 residues. CDR3 coding DNA: TGTGCCAGCTCACCACCGAACGGGTACTCCTACGAGCAGTACTTC. This gives the protein CASSPPNGYSYEQYF.

V and J are TRBV15 and TRBJ2-3, with 10 bases identical to TRBD2. Trimming cost V 0 bases and J 5 bases; bases outside gene matches: 20. CDR3 size: 21 residues. From germline, CDR1 is LNHNV and CDR2 YYDKDF (reference sequence). CDR3: CATSRDEGTLLAGIRGDTQYF. The CDR3 DNA is TGTGCCACCAGCAGAGATGAAGGGACGCTACTAGCGGGGATAAGGGGAGATACGCAGTATTTT.